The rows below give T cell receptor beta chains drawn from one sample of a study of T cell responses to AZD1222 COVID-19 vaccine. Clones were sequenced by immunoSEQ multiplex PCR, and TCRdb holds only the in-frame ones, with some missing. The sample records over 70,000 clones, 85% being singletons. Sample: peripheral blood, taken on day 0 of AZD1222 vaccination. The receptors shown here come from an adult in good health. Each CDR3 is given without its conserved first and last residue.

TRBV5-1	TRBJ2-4	ASSLRVGAGENIQY
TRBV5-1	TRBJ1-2	ASSGGDIARCT
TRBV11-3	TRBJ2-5	ASSPGLAGGPKTQY
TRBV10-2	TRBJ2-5	ASSDGMGETQY
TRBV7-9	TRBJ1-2	ASSLAGQWYGYT
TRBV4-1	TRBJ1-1	ASSRQANTEAF
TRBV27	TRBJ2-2	ASTTGIGELF
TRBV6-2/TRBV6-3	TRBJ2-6	ASSLGQAGANVLT
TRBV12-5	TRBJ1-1	ASGLDTYTEAF
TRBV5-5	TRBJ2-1	ASSLQGRNSYNEQF
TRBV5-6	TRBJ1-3	ASSLLGWQGNTIY
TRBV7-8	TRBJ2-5	ASSLGGSGGLSQETQY
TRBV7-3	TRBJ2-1	ASSPGGEQF
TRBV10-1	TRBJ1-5	ASSGGSNQPQH
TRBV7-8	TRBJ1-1	ASSLEGSIGSEAF
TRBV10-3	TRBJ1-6	AISESGNRRSPLH
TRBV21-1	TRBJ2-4	ASLGRQGSRIAKNIQY
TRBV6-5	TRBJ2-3	ASSRDWSTDTQY
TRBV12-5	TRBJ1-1	ASGFAVGIMNTEAF
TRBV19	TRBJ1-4	ASSLPGGEKLF
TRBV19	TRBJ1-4	ASSIESGHYEKLF
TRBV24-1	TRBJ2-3	ATSAGYTQY
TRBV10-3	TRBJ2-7	AISESSDSYEQY
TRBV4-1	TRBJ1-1	ASSQGEGAAVNTEAF
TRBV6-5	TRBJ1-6	ASSRTGQVIWSLH
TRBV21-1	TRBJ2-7	ASCKLENVASYEQY
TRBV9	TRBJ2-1	ASSGLGGSSYNEQF
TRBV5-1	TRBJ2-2	ASSLGTSGILIGELF
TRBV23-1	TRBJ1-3	ASSQYGHLFSGNTIY
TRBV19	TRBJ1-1	ASSIQGGTEAF
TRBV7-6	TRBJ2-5	ASSLMQGEKETQY